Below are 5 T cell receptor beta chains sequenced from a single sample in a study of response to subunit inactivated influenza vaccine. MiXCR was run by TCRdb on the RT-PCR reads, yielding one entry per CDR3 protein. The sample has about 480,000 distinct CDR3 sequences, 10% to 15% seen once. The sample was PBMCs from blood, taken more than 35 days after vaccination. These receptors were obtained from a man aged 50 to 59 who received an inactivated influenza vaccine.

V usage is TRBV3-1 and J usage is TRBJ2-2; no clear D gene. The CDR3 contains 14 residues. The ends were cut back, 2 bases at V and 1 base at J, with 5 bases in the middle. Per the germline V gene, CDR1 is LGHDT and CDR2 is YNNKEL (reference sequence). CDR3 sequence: CASSQTENTGELFF. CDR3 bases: TGTGCCAGCAGCCAAACAGAGAACACCGGGGAGCTGTTTTTT. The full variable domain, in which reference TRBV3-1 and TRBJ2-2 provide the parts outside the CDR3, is DTAVSQTPKYLVTQMGNDKSIKCEQNLGHDTMYWYKQDSKKFLKIMFSYNNKELIINETVPNRFSPKSPDKAHLNLHINSLELGDSAVYFCASSQTENTGELFFGEGSRLTVL.

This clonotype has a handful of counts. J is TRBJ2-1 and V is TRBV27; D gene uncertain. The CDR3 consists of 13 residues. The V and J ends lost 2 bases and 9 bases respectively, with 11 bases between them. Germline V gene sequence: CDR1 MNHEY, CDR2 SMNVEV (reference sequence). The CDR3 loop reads CASSLRRVGEQFF. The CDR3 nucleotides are TGTGCCAGCAGTTTAAGACGGGTCGGTGAGCAGTTCTTC.

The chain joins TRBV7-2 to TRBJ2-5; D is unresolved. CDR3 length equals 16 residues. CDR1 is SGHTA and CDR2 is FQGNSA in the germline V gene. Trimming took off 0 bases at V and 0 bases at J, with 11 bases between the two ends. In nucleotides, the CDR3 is TGTGCCAGCAGCTTAGCTGGCGGCCTTTACCAAGAGACCCAGTACTTC. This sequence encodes CASSLAGGLYQETQYF.

The CDR3 region has the DNA TGTGCCAGCAGCACTACCTCGACTGCCAACCCAGCCAAAAACATTCAGTACTTC. Protein sequence: CASSTTSTANPAKNIQYF. The chain is built from TRBV13 and TRBJ2-4; D not resolved. Germline CDR1 is PRHDT and CDR2 is FYEKMQ (reference sequence). V was trimmed by 5 bases and J by 0 bases, leaving 20 bases between them. The CDR3 loop spans 18 amino acids.

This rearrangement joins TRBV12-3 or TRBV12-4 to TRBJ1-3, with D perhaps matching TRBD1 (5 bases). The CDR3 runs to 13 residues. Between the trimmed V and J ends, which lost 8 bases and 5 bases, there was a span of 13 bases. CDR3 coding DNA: TGTGCCAGCGTTAGCACAGGCCGAAACACCATATATTTT. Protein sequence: CASVSTGRNTIYF.